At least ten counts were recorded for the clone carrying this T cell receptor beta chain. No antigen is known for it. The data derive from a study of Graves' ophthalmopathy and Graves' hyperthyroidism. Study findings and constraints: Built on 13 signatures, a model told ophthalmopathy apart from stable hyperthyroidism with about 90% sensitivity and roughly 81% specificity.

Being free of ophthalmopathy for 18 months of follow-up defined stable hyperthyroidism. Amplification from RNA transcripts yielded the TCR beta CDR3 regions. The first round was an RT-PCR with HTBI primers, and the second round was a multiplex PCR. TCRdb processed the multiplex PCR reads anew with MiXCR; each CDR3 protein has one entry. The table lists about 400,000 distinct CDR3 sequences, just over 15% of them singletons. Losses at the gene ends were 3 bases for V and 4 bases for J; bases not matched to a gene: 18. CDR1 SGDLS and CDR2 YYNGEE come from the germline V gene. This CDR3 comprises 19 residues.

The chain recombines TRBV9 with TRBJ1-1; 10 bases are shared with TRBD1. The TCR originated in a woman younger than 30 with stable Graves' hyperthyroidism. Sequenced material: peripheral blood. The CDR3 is CASSAQPYDRGHGSTEAFF. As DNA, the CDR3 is TGTGCCAGCAGCGCCCAACCATATGACAGGGGGCATGGTAGCACTGAAGCTTTCTTT.